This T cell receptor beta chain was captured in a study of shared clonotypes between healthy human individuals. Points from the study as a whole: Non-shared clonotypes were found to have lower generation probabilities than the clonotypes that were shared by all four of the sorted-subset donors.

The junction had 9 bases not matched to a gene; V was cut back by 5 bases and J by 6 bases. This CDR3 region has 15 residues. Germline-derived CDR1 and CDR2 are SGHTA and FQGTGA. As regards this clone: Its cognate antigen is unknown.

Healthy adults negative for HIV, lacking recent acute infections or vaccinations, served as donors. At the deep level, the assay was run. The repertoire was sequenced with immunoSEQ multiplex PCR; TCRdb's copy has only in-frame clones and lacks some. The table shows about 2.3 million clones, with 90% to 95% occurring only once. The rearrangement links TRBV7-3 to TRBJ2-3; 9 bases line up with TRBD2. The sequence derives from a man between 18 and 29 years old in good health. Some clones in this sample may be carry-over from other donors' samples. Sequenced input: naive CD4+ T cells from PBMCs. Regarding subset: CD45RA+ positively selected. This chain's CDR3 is CASSVGGRVSDTQYF. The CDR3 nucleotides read TGTGCCAGCAGCGTCGGCGGGAGGGTCTCTGATACGCAGTATTTT.